This TCR beta chain was found in a study of blood T cells in healthy people across ages. The germline CDR1 and CDR2 sequences are LGHNT and FRNRAP. The CDR3 contains 16 residues. Healthy Caucasians from Russia aged about 6 to 95 served as donors. Per sample, extraction of total RNA gave at least 6 micrograms in every case. Alongside a J-beta primer mix, a sample-barcoded 5' primer served in a second PCR lasting about 7 to 11 cycles. Via MiXCR, TCRdb re-called the 5' RACE reads, giving one row per CDR3 protein. The data contain around 1,500,000 distinct CDR3 sequences, approximately 28% of them singletons. About this clonotype: The junction and the germline gene differ at one end; a read error may be behind it.

The V gene is TRBV12-5, the J gene TRBJ1-1; possible D gene TRBD1, 5 bases. Sequencing used blood. This receptor was obtained from a woman between 25 and 40 years old in good health. This CDR3 is CASGLPPGQPNTEVFF. The CDR3 DNA reads TGTGCTAGTGGTTTACCACCCGGACAACCGAACACTGAAGTTTTCTTT. Full variable domain (missing parts from reference TRBV12-5 and TRBJ1-1): DARVTQTPRHKVTEMGQEVTMRCQPILGHNTVFWYRQTMMQGLELLAYFRNRAPLDDSGMPKDRFSAEMPDATLATLKIQPSEPRDSAVYFCASGLPPGQPNTEVFFGQGTRLTVV.